These 11 T cell receptor beta chains were all obtained from the same sample, sequenced in a study of T cell repertoires in cytomegalovirus infection. TCRdb ran MiXCR on the reads and lists one entry per CDR3 protein. Among roughly 310,000 distinct CDR3 sequences listed, under 35% were seen once. Their target antigens are unknown. The sample was cultured PBMCs, taken from culture after CMV antigen stimulation. Receptors originate from a human donor in good health (CMV status not recorded). Some clones in this sample may be carry-over from other donors' samples.

This clonotype was picked up a small number of times. DNA of the CDR3: TGCGCCAGCAGCCAAGTTCCCCGGGAAGCGGGGGAGACCCAGTACTTC. Translation: CASSQVPREAGETQYF. The chain combines TRBV4-1 with TRBJ2-5; 7 positions agree with TRBD2. The length of the CDR3 is 16 residues. CDR1 is MGHRA and CDR2 is YSYEKL in the germline V gene. V shed 1 base, J shed 5 bases, and the junction held 10 bases outside the gene matches.

The J gene is TRBJ2-1, the V gene TRBV6-6; no clear D. In germline, CDR1 is MNHNY, CDR2 SVGAGI (reference sequence). The CDR3 is 16 residues long. V lost 0 bases, J lost 4 bases, and 13 bases lay in between. For the CDR3, the DNA is TGTGCCAGCAGTTACTCAGCGAGGCCTATATACAATGAGCAGTTCTTC. It is translated as CASSYSARPIYNEQFF.

This clonotype came up once. The V gene is TRBV10-3, the J gene TRBJ2-5; D ambiguous. Germline-derived CDR1 and CDR2 are ENHRY and SYGVKD. The CDR3 is made up of 13 amino acids. The V gene lost 4 bases and the J gene lost 5 bases, with 11 bases spanning the gap. The CDR3: CAISGNLAETQYF. The CDR3 DNA follows: TGTGCCATCAGTGGGAACCTCGCGGAGACCCAGTACTTC.

The chain is built from TRBV27 and TRBJ1-5; tentatively, D is TRBD1 (5 bases). The germline V and J ends were trimmed by 4 bases and 5 bases, with 12 bases remaining between them. Germline assignment: CDR1 MNHEY and CDR2 SMNVEV (reference sequence). The CDR3 spans 14 residues. CDR3 amino acids: CASSSKGFYQPQHF. The CDR3 DNA follows: TGTGCCAGCAGTTCTAAGGGGTTTTATCAGCCCCAGCATTTT.

V usage is TRBV6-6 and J usage is TRBJ2-7; D possibly uses TRBD1 or TRBD2 (5 bases each). Germline CDR1 and CDR2: MNHNY and SVGAGI (reference sequence). CDR3 length: 11 amino acids. The V end lost 5 bases, the J end lost 5 bases, and 7 bases lay between the germline ends. CDR3 DNA: TGTGCCAGCAGTCGGGGCGACGAGCAGTACTTC. Its translation is CASSRGDEQYF.

This clonotype was detected a few times. The CDR3 coding sequence is TGTGCCAGCAGCTTGTCCCTTCACCCATCCACAGATACGCAGTATTTT. This translates into CASSLSLHPSTDTQYF. This chain connects TRBV5-5 to TRBJ2-3; D is ambiguous. This CDR3 contains 16 residues. V was clipped by 1 base and J by 2 bases, with 14 bases between them. From germline, CDR1 is SGHKS and CDR2 YYEKEE (reference sequence).

This clonotype was seen only a few times. J is TRBJ1-6 and V is TRBV28; D might be TRBD1 (6 bases). V lost 6 bases and J 0 bases, leaving 18 bases between the germline ends. CDR1 and CDR2 from the germline V gene are MDHEN and SYDVKM. The CDR3 is 18 residues long. CDR3 coding DNA: TGTGCCAGCAGCACTTCCCTACAGGGTCTCTCCTATAATTCACCCCTCCACTTT. This translates into CASSTSLQGLSYNSPLHF.

This clonotype appeared a few times. The chain has TRBV24-1 and TRBJ2-2, with D uncertain. V lost 6 bases and J 1 base, leaving 5 bases between the germline ends. Looked up from germline, CDR1 is KGHDR and CDR2 is SFDVKD. The CDR3 length is 13 residues. CDR3 in DNA: TGTGCCACCAGTTTCGTGAACACCGGGGAGCTGTTTTTT. Protein sequence: CATSFVNTGELFF.

The gene calls are TRBV5-4 and TRBJ2-2; 8 nucleotides align to TRBD1. The V segment lost 7 bases and the J segment 1 base; nucleotides outside the gene matches: 9. Germline CDR1 is SGHNT and CDR2 is YYREEE (reference sequence). CDR3 length: 16 amino acids. CDR3 DNA: TGTGCCAGCCTTGACCGACAGGGGATGAACACCGGGGAGCTGTTTTTT. Protein sequence: CASLDRQGMNTGELFF.

This clonotype has just a few counts. The V and J genes are TRBV7-8 and TRBJ2-1; 7 bases are a match to TRBD2. CDR3 length: 18 residues. Germline V gene lookup returns CDR1 SGHVS and CDR2 FQNEAQ. The V gene end was trimmed by 3 bases and the J gene end by 5 bases; junction bases not matched to a gene: 16. CDR3 amino acids: CASSFSSLSGRTNNEQFF. CDR3 nucleotide sequence: TGTGCCAGCAGCTTTAGTTCCCTCTCCGGGAGGACTAACAATGAGCAGTTCTTC.

This clonotype showed up just a few times. The V gene is TRBV12-3 or TRBV12-4, the J gene TRBJ1-4; maybe TRBD1 (5 bases). CDR3 length equals 15 residues. Trimming took 1 base from V and 1 from J, leaving 7 bases between them. CDR3 nucleotide sequence: TGTGCCAGCAGTTTAGGAGGGGTAACTAATGAAAAACTGTTTTTT. It specifies CASSLGGVTNEKLFF.